Following are 25 T cell receptor beta chains from one sample sequenced in a study of T cells in Graves' hyperthyroidism and ophthalmopathy. The CDR3 regions of TCR beta were amplified from RNA transcripts. TCR CDR3 underwent first-round RT-PCR with the HTBI primer set. TCRdb ran MiXCR on the multiplex PCR reads and lists one entry per CDR3 protein. In the table there are 500,000 to 650,000 distinct CDR3 sequences, just under 20% of which are singletons. The sample taken for sequencing was blood. Source of these receptors: a man aged 35-49 years with Graves' ophthalmopathy.

This clonotype showed up just a few times. The J gene is TRBJ2-5, the V gene TRBV4-2; 8 bases agree with TRBD2. The CDR3 is 16 amino acids. The ends lost 5 bases at V and 2 bases at J; junction bases unmatched: 10. Germline assignment: CDR1 LGHNA and CDR2 YNFKEQ. The CDR3 spells CASSDPPGGPQETQYF. Written as DNA, the CDR3 is TGTGCCAGCAGCGACCCTCCGGGAGGGCCGCAAGAGACCCAGTACTTC.

The CDR3 coding sequence is TGTGCCACCAGCAGGGACAGGGTTGATCAGCCCCAGCATTTT. It yields the protein CATSRDRVDQPQHF. This chain uses TRBV15 with TRBJ1-5; 8 bases agree with TRBD1. The CDR3 is made up of 14 amino acids. Trimming took 3 bases from V and 5 from J; bases not matched to a gene: 3. Germline loops: CDR1 LNHNV, CDR2 YYDKDF (reference sequence).

The table lists this clonotype with many counts. The chain uses TRBV30 and TRBJ1-5, with D maybe TRBD1 (6 bases). V gave up 7 bases and J gave up 2 bases, with 15 bases separating them. Germline V gene sequence: CDR1 GTSNPN, CDR2 SVGIG (reference sequence). The length of the CDR3 is 14 residues. The CDR3 loop is CASTGSGGNQPQHF. The DNA for the CDR3 is TGTGCCTCTACAGGGTCGGGCGGCAATCAGCCCCAGCATTTT.

The rearrangement joins TRBV5-1 to TRBJ2-5; D remains ambiguous. Germline V gene data show CDR1 as SGHRS and CDR2 as YFSETQ. This CDR3 contains 14 residues. V was clipped by 0 bases and J by 1 base, with 7 bases between them. CDR3 sequence (DNA): TGCGCCAGCAGCTTGGTCTCCTCCCAAGAGACCCAGTACTTC. Translated, it gives CASSLVSSQETQYF.

This clonotype was detected only a few times. This chain links TRBV7-9 with TRBJ2-7; D might be TRBD1 or TRBD2, each matching 5 bases. The CDR3 consists of 17 residues. Germline CDR1 and CDR2: SEHNR and FQNEAQ (reference sequence). The ends were cut back, 3 bases at V and 7 bases at J, with 25 bases in the middle. The CDR3 region has the DNA TGTGCCAGCAGCTTTAGCGACAGCCCGTGGGCCATACGGGAGCAGTACTTC. Translation gives CASSFSDSPWAIREQYF.

The chain carries TRBV14 and TRBJ1-1; D is ambiguous. V shed 6 bases and J shed 1 base, with 9 bases lying between them. The CDR3 loop spans 13 amino acids. Germline V gene data show CDR1 as SGHDN and CDR2 as FVKESK. The CDR3 region has the DNA TGTGCCAGCAGGAAGACACCGAACACTGAAGCTTTCTTT. It yields the protein CASRKTPNTEAFF.

The chain recombines TRBV28 with TRBJ2-7, with D perhaps TRBD2 (5 bases). V gave up 7 bases and J gave up 2 bases, with 18 bases separating them. CDR3 length equals 15 residues. Germline assignment: CDR1 MDHEN and CDR2 SYDVKM. CDR3 nucleotide sequence: TGTGCCAGCATAGTTTCTGGAGCGGCCCCCTACGAGCAGTACTTC. Protein product: CASIVSGAAPYEQYF.

The chain employs TRBV11-2 and TRBJ2-1, with TRBD2 identical over 7 bases. Trimming took 8 bases from V and 3 from J; bases not matched to a gene: 19. CDR1 and CDR2 from the germline V gene are SGHAT and FQNNGV. The CDR3 runs 18 residues. CDR3 amino acids: CASGYPPTGTIFYNEQFF. The CDR3 DNA is TGTGCCAGCGGATACCCCCCTACCGGGACTATCTTCTACAATGAGCAGTTCTTC.

This clonotype was counted at least ten times. The genes are TRBV7-3 and TRBJ1-1, with D possibly TRBD1 on 6 matching bases. Germline values: CDR1 SGHTA, CDR2 FQGTGA. Trimming shortened V by 5 bases and J by 4 bases, and 17 bases separated the two germline ends. There are 15 residues in the CDR3. This CDR3 is CASSVRGGSGTEAFF. CDR3 sequence (DNA): TGTGCCAGCAGCGTGAGGGGGGGTTCAGGCACTGAAGCTTTCTTT.

Turning to this clonotype: Since a much larger clone is just one base distant, this may be a read error. The genes are TRBV3-1 and TRBJ2-1; TRBD1 is a possible D gene (5 bases). This CDR3 contains 16 residues. Germline CDR1 reads LGHDT; CDR2 reads YNNKEL (reference sequence). Here the CDR3 reads CASGQGALGSYNEQFF. The CDR3 DNA reads TGTGCCAGCGGCCAAGGGGCCCTTGGCTCCTACAATGAGCAGTTCTTC.

This clonotype was detected ten times or more. The chain is built from TRBV5-1 and TRBJ2-3; 7 bases match TRBD2. V lost 0 bases to trimming and J lost 2 bases; unmatched junction nucleotides: 9. The germline CDR1 and CDR2 sequences are SGHRS and YFSETQ. The CDR3 is 17 residues long. CDR3 nucleotide sequence: TGCGCCAGCAGCTTGGGACTAGCTCAAACCCCCACAGATACGCAGTATTTT. The encoded protein is CASSLGLAQTPTDTQYF.

As to this clonotype: Mismatch with germline at one junction end may stem from a read error. Written as DNA, the CDR3 is TGTGCCAGCAGTTTTCTCCGGGGAAGCTCCAACAATGAGCAGTTCTTC. This sequence encodes CASSFLRGSSNNEQFF. The genes are TRBV28 and TRBJ2-1; D is perhaps TRBD2 (5 bases). The CDR3 length is 16 residues. Per germline, CDR1 MDHEN and CDR2 SYDVKM.

The CDR3 nucleotides are TGTGCCAGCAGTTTAGGTGATGGCCGGGCTCAGCCCCAGCATTTT. Its translation is CASSLGDGRAQPQHF. The chain combines TRBV12-3 or TRBV12-4 with TRBJ1-5; D remains ambiguous. The CDR3 sequence is 15 residues long. Trimming took 1 base from V and 6 from J, leaving 13 bases between them.

This clonotype was counted at least ten times. J is TRBJ1-5 and V is TRBV12-3 or TRBV12-4; 7 nucleotides line up with TRBD1. The CDR3 covers 16 residues. V was pared by 1 base and J by 2 bases, with 5 bases of the junction left unmatched. The CDR3: CASSLGGTARNQPQHF. CDR3 sequence (DNA): TGTGCCAGCAGTTTAGGGGGGACAGCTCGCAATCAGCCCCAGCATTTT.

The rearrangement joins TRBV7-8 to TRBJ2-5; TRBD1 agrees at 8 bases. Germline loops: CDR1 SGHVS, CDR2 FQNEAQ. Trimming cost V 2 bases and J 5 bases; bases outside gene matches: 19. The CDR3 has 19 residues. The CDR3 DNA reads as TGTGCCAGCAGCTTAAGGACAGGGCTTAGAGGATTGAAGGGGGAGACCCAGTACTTC. Amino acids: CASSLRTGLRGLKGETQYF.

The chain carries TRBV6-1 and TRBJ2-2; TRBD2 agrees at 10 bases. In germline, CDR1 is MNHNS, CDR2 SASEGT. The CDR3 runs 16 residues. V trimming: 8 bases; J trimming: 6 bases; junction bases outside the gene matches: 12. CDR3 DNA: TGTGCCAGCTCCAGCCTAAGACTAGCGGGTGCCGGGGAGCTGTTTTTT. Translating gives CASSSLRLAGAGELFF.

This clonotype was counted between two and nine times. This chain uses TRBV6-1 with TRBJ2-4; no clear D gene. Germline V gene sequence: CDR1 MNHNS, CDR2 SASEGT. CDR3 length: 14 residues. Trimming shortened V by 2 bases and J by 0 bases, and 5 bases separated the two germline ends. DNA of the CDR3: TGTGCCAGCAGTGAATGGTTAGCCAAAAACATTCAGTACTTC. Translation gives CASSEWLAKNIQYF.

This clonotype occurred many times. V usage is TRBV7-2 and J usage is TRBJ2-7; 7 bases fit TRBD1. V was pared by 5 bases and J by 4 bases, with 8 bases of the junction left unmatched. This CDR3 comprises 14 residues. Germline assignment: CDR1 SGHTA and CDR2 FQGNSA. The CDR3 region has the DNA TGTGCCAGCAGCCCGTTGACAGGGTCGTACGAGCAGTACTTC. Amino acid sequence: CASSPLTGSYEQYF.

With respect to this clonotype: This clone may be a read error of a much larger clone one base away. The rearrangement uses TRBV2 and TRBJ2-1, with D possibly being TRBD2 (5 bases). Germline assignment: CDR1 SNHLY and CDR2 FYNNEI. Trimming took 4 bases from V and 1 from J, leaving 17 bases between them. CDR3 length: 17 residues. The CDR3 loop is CASSGPSLDWSYNEQFF. CDR3 nucleotide sequence: TGTGCCAGCAGTGGACCCTCACTAGATTGGTCCTACAATGAGCAGTTCTTC.

This clonotype was recorded only once. CDR3 region: CSALRTETQYF. The CDR3 DNA is TGCAGTGCCCTGAGGACGGAGACCCAGTACTTC. V gene TRBV20-1 combines with J gene TRBJ2-5; D remains ambiguous. The germline gives CDR1 DFQATT, CDR2 SNEGSKA (reference sequence). V gave up 6 bases and J gave up 5 bases, with 10 bases separating them. This CDR3 is built from 11 residues.

The chain combines TRBV10-3 with TRBJ2-5; TRBD1 matches at 9 bases. Trimming cost V 7 bases and J 4 bases; bases outside gene matches: 7. Germline loops: CDR1 ENHRY, CDR2 SYGVKD. The CDR3 is 14 amino acids. CDR3 protein: CAIKGQGSGETQYF. CDR3 coding DNA: TGTGCCATCAAAGGACAGGGGAGCGGAGAGACCCAGTACTTC.

This clonotype has ten or more counts. V usage is TRBV2 and J usage is TRBJ2-3; D is possibly TRBD2 (5 bases). Germline loops: CDR1 SNHLY, CDR2 FYNNEI. The CDR3 consists of 15 residues. Deletions cut 4 bases from V and 2 bases from J, with 13 bases between. CDR3 amino acids: CASSALARPTDTQYF. The CDR3 DNA sequence: TGTGCCAGCAGTGCCCTAGCTCGACCCACAGATACGCAGTATTTT.

This clonotype came up many times. The V and J genes are TRBV18 and TRBJ1-2; D call uncertain. Germline assignment: CDR1 KGHSH and CDR2 LQKENI. V was trimmed by 7 bases and J by 6 bases, leaving 18 bases between them. The CDR3 loop spans 14 amino acids. CDR3 nucleotide sequence: TGTGCCAGCTTGCCCCTCGGGCTCACTCATGGCTACACCTTC. Its translation is CASLPLGLTHGYTF. Based on the CDR3 plus reference TRBV18 and TRBJ1-2, the full variable domain is NAGVMQNPRHLVRRRGQEARLRCSPMKGHSHVYWYRQLPEEGLKFMVYLQKENIIDESGMPKERFSAEFPKEGPSILRIQQVVRGDSAAYFCASLPLGLTHGYTFGSGTRLTVV.

This clonotype has more than one count but fewer than ten. The chain joins TRBV6-1 to TRBJ2-2; TRBD2 aligns across 13 bases. CDR3 length: 20 amino acids. Germline CDR1 MNHNS, CDR2 SASEGT. J gave up 1 base and V 6 bases, and 14 bases lay outside the gene matches. The CDR3 DNA reads as TGTGCCAGCAGCCCTACTAGCGGGGGGGCGCACCGATTGAACACCGGGGAGCTGTTTTTT. Translated, it gives CASSPTSGGAHRLNTGELFF.

The sample holds many counts of this clonotype. This rearrangement joins TRBV11-2 to TRBJ1-4; D call uncertain. CDR3 length: 17 amino acids. V lost 2 bases to trimming and J lost 0 bases, with 13 bases between them. The germline V gene has CDR1 SGHAT and CDR2 FQNNGV. CDR3 region: CASSLRAAMATNEKLFF. CDR3 nucleotides: TGTGCCAGCAGCTTAAGGGCAGCCATGGCAACTAATGAAAAACTGTTTTTT. Looking up the rest from reference TRBV11-2 and TRBJ1-4 gives the full variable domain: EAGVAQSPRYKIIEKRQSVAFWCNPISGHATLYWYQQILGQGPKLLIQFQNNGVVDDSQLPKDRFSAERLKGVDSTLKIQPAKLEDSAVYLCASSLRAAMATNEKLFFGSGTQLSVL.